This T cell receptor (beta chain) stems from a study of shared clonotypes between healthy human individuals. Measured with immunoSEQ multiplex PCR; TCRdb has only the in-frame clones, and not every one. The sample comprises 2,500,000 or so clones, 80% to 95% of which are singletons, and 0.35% to 0.45% rests with the top ten. General study results and limits: Read depth was anticipated to influence clonotype sharing among donors.

Naive CD4+ cells were CD45RA-selected; the remaining cells were memory. This CDR3 is built from 13 residues. The V end was cut by 3 bases, the J end by 3 bases, with 6 bases between. Germline values: CDR1 SNHLY, CDR2 FYNNEI. With respect to this clone: The antigen is undetermined.

Sequencing used naive CD4+ T cells from PBMCs. Subset meaning: CD45RA+ positively selected. The sequence came from a man aged 18 to 30 in good health. Some clones in this sample may be carry-over from other donors' samples. This chain links TRBV2 with TRBJ1-5; no clear D. This chain's CDR3 is CASSDPYNQPQHF. CDR3 in DNA: TGTGCCAGCAGTGATCCCTACAATCAGCCCCAGCATTTT.